This is a list of T cell receptor beta chains from one sample in a study of blood T cells in healthy people across ages. TCRdb passed the 5' RACE reads through MiXCR, listing each CDR3 protein once. Of around 1,500,000 distinct CDR3 sequences in the sample, approximately 38% are singletons; the top ten hold roughly 8.2%. Sequencing input: blood. These receptors all come from a woman younger than 35 in good health. The CDR3 runs from the conserved cysteine through the conserved F or W. Fields, in order: V gene, clone size, J gene, D gene, CDR3 protein, CDR3 DNA. The D gene is left open where the match is weak. Size is stated for part of the rows, as once, few or many counts, or as a class when the clone is expanded.

V gene: TRBV27; clone size: few; J gene: TRBJ1-5; D gene: .; CDR3 protein: CASSLRTLSNQPQHF; CDR3 DNA: TGTGCCAGCAGTTTAAGGACATTAAGCAATCAGCCCCAGCATTTT
V gene: TRBV29-1; clone size: .; J gene: TRBJ2-7; D gene: TRBD2; CDR3 protein: CSVVNRGLAGAHEQYF; CDR3 DNA: TGCAGCGTCGTCAACCGGGGACTAGCGGGGGCGCACGAGCAGTACTTC
V gene: TRBV2; clone size: .; J gene: TRBJ2-7; D gene: .; CDR3 protein: CASSEVSGDPTYEQYF; CDR3 DNA: TGTGCCAGCAGTGAGGTCTCGGGGGACCCTACCTACGAGCAGTACTTC
V gene: TRBV3-1; clone size: .; J gene: TRBJ2-2; D gene: .; CDR3 protein: CASSQGGGGNTGELFF; CDR3 DNA: TGTGCCAGCAGCCAAGGGGGCGGCGGGAACACCGGGGAGTTGTTTTTT
V gene: TRBV20-1; clone size: .; J gene: TRBJ2-5; D gene: TRBD2; CDR3 protein: CSASGLAGAQGTQYF; CDR3 DNA: TGCAGTGCTAGCGGACTAGCGGGGGCCCAAGGGACCCAGTACTTC
V gene: TRBV5-1; clone size: .; J gene: TRBJ2-7; D gene: .; CDR3 protein: CASSSGDERSSYEQYF; CDR3 DNA: TGCGCCAGCAGCTCGGGTGATGAGCGGAGCTCCTACGAGCAGTACTTC
V gene: TRBV25-1; clone size: few; J gene: TRBJ2-7; D gene: .; CDR3 protein: CASRQGFSGEQYF; CDR3 DNA: TGTGCCAGCAGACAGGGTTTCTCGGGCGAGCAGTACTTC
V gene: TRBV6-6; clone size: .; J gene: TRBJ1-2; D gene: .; CDR3 protein: CASRPGHRGGYTF; CDR3 DNA: TGTGCCAGCAGACCTGGACACCGAGGGGGCTACACCTTC
V gene: TRBV20-1; clone size: few; J gene: TRBJ2-1; D gene: .; CDR3 protein: CSAMRPGAGDEQFF; CDR3 DNA: TGCAGTGCTATGCGGCCGGGGGCCGGGGATGAGCAGTTCTTC
V gene: TRBV12-3/TRBV12-4; clone size: few; J gene: TRBJ2-7; D gene: .; CDR3 protein: CASRGSGTYEQYF; CDR3 DNA: TGTGCCAGCAGGGGTAGCGGAACCTACGAGCAGTACTTC
V gene: TRBV2; clone size: few; J gene: TRBJ1-2; D gene: TRBD1; CDR3 protein: CASSGQGTNYGYTF; CDR3 DNA: TGCGCCAGCAGCGGACAGGGGACGAACTATGGCTACACCTTC
V gene: TRBV10-3; clone size: few; J gene: TRBJ1-6; D gene: .; CDR3 protein: CAISDGGFYNSPLHF; CDR3 DNA: TGTGCCATCAGTGATGGGGGTTTTTATAATTCACCCCTCCACTTT
V gene: TRBV6-5; clone size: .; J gene: TRBJ2-7; D gene: .; CDR3 protein: CASIPGVEQYF; CDR3 DNA: TGTGCCAGCATCCCAGGGGTCGAGCAGTACTTC
V gene: TRBV20-1; clone size: .; J gene: TRBJ2-3; D gene: TRBD2; CDR3 protein: CSARGRGLDLTDTQYF; CDR3 DNA: TGCAGTGCTAGAGGGAGGGGACTAGACCTCACAGATACGCAGTATTTT
V gene: TRBV6-2/TRBV6-3; clone size: .; J gene: TRBJ2-7; D gene: TRBD2; CDR3 protein: CASSYSASGLYEQYF; CDR3 DNA: TGTGCCAGCAGTTACTCGGCTAGCGGGCTCTACGAGCAGTACTTC
V gene: TRBV27; clone size: few; J gene: TRBJ2-7; D gene: .; CDR3 protein: CASSSLDRGEQYF; CDR3 DNA: TGTGCCAGCAGTTCTCTGGATCGTGGCGAGCAGTACTTC
V gene: TRBV27; clone size: .; J gene: TRBJ2-1; D gene: .; CDR3 protein: CASSLSSAPYNEQFF; CDR3 DNA: TGTGCCAGCAGTTTATCTAGCGCGCCCTACAATGAGCAGTTCTTC
V gene: TRBV9; clone size: many; J gene: TRBJ1-3; D gene: .; CDR3 protein: CASSVGGNTIYF; CDR3 DNA: TGTGCCAGCAGCGTGGGCGGAAACACCATATATTTT
V gene: TRBV12-3/TRBV12-4; clone size: few; J gene: TRBJ2-2; D gene: .; CDR3 protein: CASSFTEFGELFF; CDR3 DNA: TGTGCCAGCAGTTTTACAGAGTTCGGGGAGCTGTTTTTT